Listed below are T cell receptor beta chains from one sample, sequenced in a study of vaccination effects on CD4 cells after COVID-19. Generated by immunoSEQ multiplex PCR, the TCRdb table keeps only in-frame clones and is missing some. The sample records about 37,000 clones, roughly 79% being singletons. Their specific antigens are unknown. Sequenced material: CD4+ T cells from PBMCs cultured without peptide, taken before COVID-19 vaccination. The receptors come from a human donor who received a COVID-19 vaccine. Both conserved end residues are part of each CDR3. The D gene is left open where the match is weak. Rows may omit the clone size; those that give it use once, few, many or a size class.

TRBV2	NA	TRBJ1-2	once	TGTGCCACTCAACGGTTTTCGTGGGGCTACACCTTC	CATQRFSWGYTF
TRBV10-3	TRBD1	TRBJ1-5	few	TGTGCCATCAGTGATAGTGACAGGGGCTATCAGCCCCAGCATTTT	CAISDSDRGYQPQHF
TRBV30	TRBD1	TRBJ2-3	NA	TGTGCCGGACGAGGGCAGGGGGCGCTTACAGATACGCAGTATTTT	CAGRGQGALTDTQYF
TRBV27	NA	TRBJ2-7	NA	TGTGCCAGCAGTTACCGCCGGGACACCTCCTACGAGCAGTACTTC	CASSYRRDTSYEQYF
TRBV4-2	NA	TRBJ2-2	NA	TGTGCCAGCAGCCAAGATTCAGGAGGGAACACCGGGGAGCTGTTTTTT	CASSQDSGGNTGELFF
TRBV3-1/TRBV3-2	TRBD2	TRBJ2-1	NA	TGTGCCAGCAGCCTTTTTCGGGGGGGGGCCGAGAGAGGATACAATGAGCAGTTCTTC	CASSLFRGGAERGYNEQFF
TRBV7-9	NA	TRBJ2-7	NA	TGTGCCAGCAGCTTAAATGGACGACAAGGCGAGCAGTACTTC	CASSLNGRQGEQYF
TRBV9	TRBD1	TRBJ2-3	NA	TGTGCCAGCACACAGGGGGGAGACACAGATACGCAGTATTTT	CASTQGGDTDTQYF
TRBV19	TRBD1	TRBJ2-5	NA	TGTGCCAGTAGTATAGAGGACAGGGGGGAGACCCAGTACTTC	CASSIEDRGETQYF
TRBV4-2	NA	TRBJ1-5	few	TGTGCCAGCAGCCAAGATCTTGGACGGCCCCAGCATTTT	CASSQDLGRPQHF
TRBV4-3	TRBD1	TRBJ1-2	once	TGCGCCAGCAGCCAAGATGGCGGCAGGGGGACGCTGGGACGTCCCGGCTACACCTTC	CASSQDGGRGTLGRPGYTF
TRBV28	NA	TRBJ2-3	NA	TGTGCCAGCAGTTCCCACCCACTAAGGGTTCGATCTAGCACAGATACGCAGTATTTT	CASSSHPLRVRSSTDTQYF
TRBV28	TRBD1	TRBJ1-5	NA	TGTGCCAGCAGTCCCGGGACAGGGGGCAATCAGCCCCAGCATTTT	CASSPGTGGNQPQHF
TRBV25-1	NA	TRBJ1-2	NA	TGTGCCAGCAGTGACACAACCCCTAGTGGCAGGGCCTTGGATGGCTACACCTTC	CASSDTTPSGRALDGYTF
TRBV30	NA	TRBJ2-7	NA	TGTGCCCTGGAATCCCCGGGGCGAAAGGGAAACGAGCAGTACTTC	CALESPGRKGNEQYF
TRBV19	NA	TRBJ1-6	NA	TGTGCCAGTAGTATAGGAAACAGGGACACCCTCCACTTT	CASSIGNRDTLHF
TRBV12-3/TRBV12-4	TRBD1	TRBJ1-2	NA	TGTGCCAGCACCTTTCACAGGGGGCTTGGCTACACCTTC	CASTFHRGLGYTF
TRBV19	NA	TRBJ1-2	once	TGTGCCAGTAGTCCCCCCGGGGGGTACGGCTACACCTTC	CASSPPGGYGYTF
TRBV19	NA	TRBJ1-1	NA	TGTGCCAGTAGTCCCCAGGGCGCCCGCGAAGCTTTCTTT	CASSPQGAREAFF
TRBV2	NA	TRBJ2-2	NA	TGTGCCAGCTTACGACTGCTGAACACCGGGGAGCTGTTTTTT	CASLRLLNTGELFF
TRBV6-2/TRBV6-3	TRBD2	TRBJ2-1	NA	TGTGCCAGCAGTTCCCTCGGGACTAGCGGGGGGGCGTGGGAGCAGTTCTTC	CASSSLGTSGGAWEQFF
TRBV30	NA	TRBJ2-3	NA	TGTGCCTGGAGTGGGCGGACAGTGAGTAGCACAGATACGCAGTATTTT	CAWSGRTVSSTDTQYF